The 14 T cell receptor beta chains listed next were all sequenced from one sample in a study of cytomegalovirus exposure and HLA in healthy donors. Measured with immunoSEQ multiplex PCR; TCRdb has only the in-frame clones, and not every one. This table holds 55,000 to 85,000 clones, approximately 94% found once. Sequenced material: PBMCs. The receptors derive from a woman younger than 30 in good health and CMV-seronegative.

The chain has TRBV29-1 and TRBJ2-7, with TRBD1 as a possible D gene (5 bases). Germline assignment: CDR1 SQVTM and CDR2 ANQGSEA. Trimming pared 0 bases from V and 7 bases from J, leaving 13 bases between. There are 13 residues in the CDR3. Written as DNA, the CDR3 is TGCAGCGTTGAAGATGGGGCTAGAAGGGAGCAGTACTTC. Translation: CSVEDGARREQYF.

This chain links TRBV5-1 with TRBJ2-5; 7 nucleotides match TRBD1. CDR1 is SGHRS, CDR2 YFSETQ, per germline. The CDR3 contains 15 residues. Written as DNA, the CDR3 is TGCGCTCAGCCGTGGATCAGGGGGATGGTCGAGACCCAGTACTTC. Amino acid sequence: CAQPWIRGMVETQYF. The full variable domain, in which reference TRBV5-1 and TRBJ2-5 provide the parts outside the CDR3, is KAGVTQTPRYLIKTRGQQVTLSCSPISGHRSVSWYQQTPGQGLQFLFEYFSETQRNKGNFPGRFSGRQFSNSRSEMNVSTLELGDSALYLCAQPWIRGMVETQYFGPGTRLLVL.

The rearrangement links TRBV6-1 to TRBJ1-2; D might be TRBD1 (6 bases). V shed 5 bases and J shed 4 bases, with 11 bases lying between them. The germline V gene has CDR1 MNHNS and CDR2 SASEGT. The CDR3 has 13 residues. The DNA of the CDR3 is TGTGCCAGCAGTCTGGAAGGGGGCTATGGCTACACCTTC. As protein: CASSLEGGYGYTF.

This chain joins TRBV6-6 and TRBJ2-7; TRBD1 aligns across 8 bases. V shed 3 bases, J shed 8 bases, and the junction held 15 bases outside the gene matches. The CDR3 runs 16 residues. Germline assignment: CDR1 MNHNY and CDR2 SVGAGI (reference sequence). The DNA for the CDR3 is TGTGCCAGCAGTTATTTAGCCCCGACAGGGGAAATAAAGCAGTACTTC. Its translation is CASSYLAPTGEIKQYF.

The count of this clone is one. The V and J genes are TRBV5-1 and TRBJ1-1; 8 bases map to TRBD1. Unmatched junction bases numbered 13, after V lost 4 bases and J lost 5 bases. Germline V lookup: CDR1 SGHRS, CDR2 YFSETQ. This CDR3 contains 16 residues. The CDR3 DNA reads as TGCGCCAGCAGCCGTTCTGGGCAGGGGGCAAATACTGAAGCTTTCTTT. Its translation is CASSRSGQGANTEAFF.

The chain couples TRBV27 to TRBJ2-2, with a possible D match to TRBD2 (7 bases). The CDR3 extends over 21 amino acids. Trimming cost V 0 bases and J 5 bases, with 28 bases left between them. Germline lookup yields CDR1 MNHEY and CDR2 SMNVEV (reference sequence). This chain's CDR3 is CASSLSLPPTLAGARTGELFF. The CDR3 DNA reads as TGTGCCAGCAGTTTATCTCTTCCCCCGACACTGGCGGGGGCGAGGACCGGGGAGCTGTTTTTT.

A single count supports this clone. The chain has TRBV19 and TRBJ2-3; 12 bases are a match to TRBD2. CDR1 is LNHDA, CDR2 SQIVND, per germline (reference sequence). This CDR3 contains 16 residues. J gave up 0 bases and V 6 bases, and 4 bases lay outside the gene matches. DNA of the CDR3: TGTGCCAGTAGGACTCTAGCGGGGGGGAGCACAGATACGCAGTATTTT. It codes for CASRTLAGGSTDTQYF.

The chain carries TRBV29-1 and TRBJ1-2; 9 nucleotides align to TRBD1. Germline CDR1 reads SQVTM; CDR2 reads ANQGSEA. This CDR3 has 16 residues. With V trimmed by 4 bases and J by 6 bases, 15 bases remained unmatched. DNA of the CDR3: TGCAGCGTTGGAGGCCCTCGCGGGACAGGGAGGCATGGCTACACCTTC. As protein: CSVGGPRGTGRHGYTF.

The genes are TRBV2 and TRBJ2-7, with 8 positions matching TRBD2. The V gene's germline CDR1 is SNHLY and CDR2 FYNNEI. This CDR3 region has 14 residues. With 11 bases clipped from V and 0 bases from J, the junction kept 9 bases outside the gene matches. The CDR3 coding sequence is TGTGCCTCGGTCCGGACTAGCCTCTCCTACGAGCAGTACTTC. Translating gives CASVRTSLSYEQYF.

The rearrangement uses TRBV6-6 and TRBJ2-7; no clear D. This CDR3 contains 13 residues. V dropped 2 bases and J dropped 4 bases, with 9 bases sitting between them. The germline V gene has CDR1 MNHNY and CDR2 SVGAGI (reference sequence). DNA for the CDR3: TGTGCCAGCAGTTACAGACAATATTACGAGCAGTACTTC. Encoded protein: CASSYRQYYEQYF.

V usage is TRBV9 and J usage is TRBJ2-3; 11 bases map to TRBD2. V dropped 0 bases and J dropped 4; count of bases not matched to a gene: 4. CDR3 length: 16 amino acids. CDR1 and CDR2 (germline): SGDLS, YYNGEE. The CDR3 DNA sequence: TGTGCCAGCAGCGTAGAACTAGCGGGAGTTGCAGATACGCAGTATTTT. Protein sequence: CASSVELAGVADTQYF. The full variable domain, its missing parts supplied by reference TRBV9 and TRBJ2-3, is DSGVTQTPKHLITATGQRVTLRCSPRSGDLSVYWYQQSLDQGLQFLIQYYNGEERAKGNILERFSAQQFPDLHSELNLSSLELGDSALYFCASSVELAGVADTQYFGPGTRLTVL.

The DNA of the CDR3 is TGTGCCAGCAGCTTGGACAGGGCGGCCTACGAGCAGTACTTC. This encodes CASSLDRAAYEQYF. J is TRBJ2-7 and V is TRBV5-4, with D perhaps matching TRBD1 (6 bases). The V gene's germline CDR1 is SGHNT and CDR2 YYREEE (reference sequence). The ends were cut back, 0 bases at V and 2 bases at J, with 9 bases in the middle. The CDR3 length is 14 residues.

This chain joins TRBV7-9 and TRBJ2-5; 7 positions match TRBD1. CDR3 length: 14 amino acids. With 4 bases clipped from V and 8 bases from J, the junction kept 10 bases outside the gene matches. From germline, CDR1 is SEHNR and CDR2 FQNEAQ (reference sequence). In DNA, the CDR3 is TGTGCCAGCAGCTACCGGGACAGCCCGGGAACCCAGTACTTC. It is translated as CASSYRDSPGTQYF.

V and J are TRBV7-2 and TRBJ2-5; D perhaps matches TRBD2 (5 bases). CDR3 length equals 15 residues. Per germline, CDR1 SGHTA and CDR2 FQGNSA. V lost 1 base, J lost 5 bases, and 14 bases lay in between. The CDR3 loop is CASSLDNWGDETQYF. As DNA, the CDR3 is TGTGCCAGCAGCTTAGATAATTGGGGAGACGAGACCCAGTACTTC.